This TCR beta chain was recorded in a study of T-cell reconstitution after alpha-beta-depleted transplantation in children. Per germline, CDR1 LNHNV and CDR2 YYDKDF (reference sequence). V lost 5 bases to trimming and J lost 1 base; unmatched junction nucleotides: 12. The CDR3 sequence is 20 residues long. Unique molecular identifiers were incorporated into the prepared TCRbeta library. Each CDR3 protein is one row after TCRdb ran MiXCR on the PCR reads. Altogether some 590,000 distinct CDR3 sequences are present, under 12% being singletons, with the ten largest covering less than 5%. This clonotype was counted between two and nine times.

The receptor was derived from a human donor who donated a stem cell graft to a child with acute myeloid leukemia. The chain uses TRBV15 and TRBJ2-1, with 15 bases lining up with TRBD2. This specimen consisted of PBMCs from the stem cell graft donor, obtained from the stem cell graft. The CDR3: CATSGGTGTSGRWSYNEQFF. CDR3 sequence (DNA): TGTGCCACCAGCGGGGGGACCGGGACTAGCGGGAGGTGGTCCTACAATGAGCAGTTCTTC.